This note documents a single T cell receptor (beta chain) sequence. What antigen it recognizes has not been identified. The record has no base qualities; no much larger clone is one base away. The CDR3 spans 13 residues, from the cysteine through the phenylalanine. Just CDR3 DNA is preserved here, 39 bases in frame from base 1. The germline V gene (reference sequence) supplies CDR1 LNHDA and CDR2 SQIVND. V is pared back by 5 bases and J by 1 base, with 8 bases lying between the germline termini. This sample was taken from a study of cytomegalovirus exposure and HLA in healthy donors (dated by TCRdb to 2016 to 2017). In the study overall: An earlier analysis of about 530 of the donors reported 250 to 350 Gb of sequence data and 117 million unique TCR beta sequences obtained from 150 million to 200 million T cells. Approximately 300 gigabases of sequencing data and some 85 million unique TCR sequences were included in an early release covering under 650 HLA-typed donors. Of the roughly 400 genotyped donors, 75% to 85% were placed in the genetic ancestry cluster associated with self-reported Caucasian donors. The study aimed to test whether cataloging public T cell receptors could reveal signatures of past pathogen exposure. The study used immunosequencing to profile the T cell repertoires of 666 subjects and linked those repertoires to cytomegalovirus serostatus. Besides the first cohort of approximately 710 subjects, a separate validation cohort made up of 120 different subjects was used. High-throughput TCR immunosequencing, statistical association of individual TCRs with disease status, and machine learning were combined to predict cytomegalovirus infection status. In a later analysis, previously published TCR beta repertoires from 550 to 750 donors were re-analyzed and high-resolution HLA genotyping was added so that TCR occurrence patterns could be studied. The later analysis used no new phenotypic data to find candidate immune exposures, relying instead on TCR beta sequences and their occurrence across donors. An earlier analysis of 587 of the donors used high-throughput TCR beta sequencing to judge whether each TCR beta V gene segment behaved as functional or pseudogenic. Donor age, sex, ethnicity and CMV serostatus were collected together with the repertoire data. A later genetic analysis took genome-wide SNP genotypes for about 55% of the 666 donors and used that subset as a discovery cohort. All discovery cohort repertoires had been generated using a single sequencing platform. Class I and class II HLA loci were covered by the typing at four-digit resolution. The number of typed donors differed by locus: about 620-640 for A, B, C, DRB1 and DQB1; 500 to 550 for DQA1; about 600 for DPA1; and around 450 for DPB1. Five DR-DQ haplotypes were handled as single units for association and clustering because linkage in the cohort was strong. On average, around 200,000 unique TCR beta nucleotide sequences were sequenced per donor among 398 genotyped donors of the cohort, with roughly 18% of those sequences being non-productive.

The cohort consisted of approximately 690 healthy bone marrow donors. At the time of sampling, every cohort member was nominally healthy, though immune exposures that went unrecorded were likely present. The donor was CMV seropositive and was included in the group of 289 seropositive cohort members. Each donor provided a peripheral blood sample, and peripheral blood mononuclear cells were used for TCR beta sequencing. Genomic DNA extraction from the blood cell samples was performed with the Qiagen DNeasy Blood Extraction Kit. General findings and caveats noted by the study authors: The classifier was reported to diagnose cytomegalovirus status with high specificity and sensitivity in both the original cohort and the validation cohort. The only immune exposure information available for the cohort was CMV serostatus. In a later analysis, the rate of TCR association differed among HLA loci, with DRB1 alleles having the most associated TCRs and HLA-C alleles having the fewest. Because counts were too low, seventeen rarely observed V segments, including chromosome 9 orphons, were excluded from the earlier analysis of about 500 of the donors. In a later genetic analysis, a missense DCLRE1C variant was associated with V-gene and J-gene trimming of TCR beta chains, and the association was replicated in an independent cohort. The study listed 170 or so TCR beta chains as associated with cytomegalovirus. The 87-base-pair reads could not distinguish some IMGT-functional V segments, including TRBV6-2 and TRBV6-3, so those segments were excluded. In vitro tests confirmed that a few of the cytomegalovirus-associated TCR beta chains recognize cytomegalovirus antigens. Because HLA typing was missing for some donors at each locus, association tests included only the typed subset. An earlier analysis of some 590 of the donors showed that most TCR beta V segments appeared in productive rearrangements either about 90% or about 30% of the time, which broadly matched IMGT annotations. In a later genetic analysis, fewer N-insertions in productive TCRs were reported among donors in an Asian-associated ancestry cluster than the roughly 640-donor mean. This cohort had only TCR beta chains sequenced, and the lack of alpha or paired-chain data limited which features could be detected. In a later analysis, HLA-associated TCR beta chains showed more clonal expansion and lower generation probabilities than non-associated chains that were equally common. A later analysis found that most CMV-associated TCR beta chains appeared HLA-restricted, with HLA associations seemingly driven largely by CMV exposure. Strong co-occurrence of HLA alleles, especially DR and DQ, made assigning TCR associations to individual alleles difficult. A later analysis associated about 18,000 TCR beta sequences with specific HLA alleles at a false discovery rate of 0.05. Roughly uniform sequencing depth across donors was assumed in presence/absence analyses, although this assumption may not hold. Several of the top co-occurrence clusters appeared to be linked to parvovirus B19, influenza, CMV and Epstein-Barr virus, according to a later analysis. A further reported finding was that TCR beta sequences accurately predicted the HLA-A and HLA-B alleles for most subjects in the first cohort. The sequencing pipeline was judged likely to have produced a cluster of highly shared sequence variants as a technical artifact. Most TCR sequences were observed very rarely across donors, whereas some public TCRs were present in many individuals. Linkage disequilibrium might explain the correlated functional status among segregating V segments, but an unknown experimental factor could not be ruled out. The authors suggested that the approach could potentially be extended to other disease states and immunological phenotypes.

The library came from the immunoSEQ multiplex PCR assay. For the multiplex PCR, a mixture combining 60 forward primers for TCR Vbeta segments and 13 reverse primers for TCR Jbeta segments was used. Amplification of the CDR3 region of rearranged TCR beta genes was performed with a multiplex PCR assay on genomic DNA. Amplified TCR beta libraries were sequenced as 87-base-pair reads on the Illumina HiSeq System. On the study's bioinformatics: In a later analysis, some 80 million unique TCR beta chains were counted across the 666 repertoires, and roughly 11 million of these chains were shared by at least two donors. Raw reads were error-corrected and collapsed into unique sequences with a nearest-neighbor algorithm that merged closely related sequences to remove PCR and sequencing errors. Alignment of CDR3 sequences to IMGT reference sequences was used to assign V, D and J gene segments. For a sequence to be retained, at least a six-nucleotide match to both a V gene segment and a J gene segment was required. Rearrangements were classified as productive when the CDR3 lacked stop codons and remained in frame with V and J, and all other rearrangements were classified as non-productive. Following IMGT convention, CDR3 was defined as the stretch from the second conserved V-encoded cysteine up to the conserved J-encoded phenylalanine. The earlier analysis of fewer than 750 of the donors excluded sequences that lacked an unambiguous match to a single V gene segment. In an earlier analysis of a few hundred of the donors, a V segment was called functional when productive rearrangements were above 56.7%, and segregating when the standard deviation between donors exceeded 5%. A statistical classification framework was developed to diagnose cytomegalovirus status using the catalog of TCR beta chain sequences. In a later analysis, V and J genes were assigned by comparing TCR nucleotide sequences against IMGT/GENE-DB human TR gene sequences. Using the TCRdist pipeline, a later analysis assigned CDR3 sequences along with most-parsimonious VDJ recombination scenarios. In a later analysis, every TCR beta chain was defined by the combination of its CDR3 amino acid sequence and its V-gene family, and reads without a unique V-gene family were dropped. As a way to deal with suspected cross-contamination and a sequencing artifact, a later analysis dropped roughly 600 nucleotide sequences that were highly shared and had low generation probability. A later analysis calculated a clonal expansion index for each public chain from normalized within-repertoire ranks of inferred template counts. In a later analysis, generation probabilities were computed using a VDJ recombination model fitted to out-of-frame rearrangements, and the results were checked against IGoR. In a later analysis, hypergeometric tests were used to score TCR-TCR, TCR-HLA and TCR-CMV co-occurrence, with a repertoire-size bias correction applied to TCR pairs. To estimate false discovery rates, a later analysis permuted the HLA or CMV assignments 20 times. In a later analysis, co-occurring TCRs were grouped with DBSCAN, and TCRdist sequence similarity was added when clustering was performed within HLA-allele-positive subsets. Co-occurrence clustering excluded repertoires with fewer than 30,000 or more than 120,000 public chains, plus five with anomalous nucleotide sharing. TCRdb limited this immuneACCESS table to in-frame rearrangements with V and J called. A share of clones is missing; checked studies link under half to unresolved V genes, and the rest is unexplained. V and J calls and clone size are copied from that table; D and trimming were computed from the DNA. This sample holds 80,000 to 100,000 clones; 63% were observed only once. Clones ranked in the top ten supply roughly 15% of the sample.

This clonotype was sampled from a woman between 40 and 50 years old in good health and CMV-seropositive. Sequencing was performed on PBMCs. The chain employs TRBV19 and TRBJ1-1; confidence is insufficient to name the D gene. The CDR3 region: CASSQQKNTEAFF. The nucleotide sequence is TGTGCCAGTAGTCAACAGAAGAACACTGAAGCTTTCTTT.